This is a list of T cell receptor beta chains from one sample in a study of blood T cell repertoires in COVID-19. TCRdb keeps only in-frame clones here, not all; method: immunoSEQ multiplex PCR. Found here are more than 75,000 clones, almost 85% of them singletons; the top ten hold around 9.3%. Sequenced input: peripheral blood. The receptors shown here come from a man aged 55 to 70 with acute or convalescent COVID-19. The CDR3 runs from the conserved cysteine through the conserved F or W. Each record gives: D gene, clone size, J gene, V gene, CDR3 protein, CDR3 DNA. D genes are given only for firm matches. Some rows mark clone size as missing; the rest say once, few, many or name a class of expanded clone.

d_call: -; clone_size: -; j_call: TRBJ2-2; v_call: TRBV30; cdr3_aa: CAWSAHPPGELFF; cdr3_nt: TGTGCCTGGAGTGCACACCCCCCCGGGGAGCTGTTTTTT
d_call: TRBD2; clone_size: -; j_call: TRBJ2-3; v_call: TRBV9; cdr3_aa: CASSVETSGGSTQYF; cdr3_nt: TGTGCCAGCAGCGTAGAGACTAGCGGGGGGAGCACGCAGTATTTT
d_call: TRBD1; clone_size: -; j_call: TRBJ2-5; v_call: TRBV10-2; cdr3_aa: CASRENRGETQYF; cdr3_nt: TGCGCCAGCAGGGAGAACAGGGGAGAGACCCAGTACTTC
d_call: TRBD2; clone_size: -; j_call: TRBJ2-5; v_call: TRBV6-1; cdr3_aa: CASTLTSGGRETQYF; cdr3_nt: TGTGCCAGCACCTTGACTAGCGGGGGTCGTGAGACCCAGTACTTC
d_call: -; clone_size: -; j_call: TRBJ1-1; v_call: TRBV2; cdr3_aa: CASLEGIEAFF; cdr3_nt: TGTGCCAGCCTTGAGGGAATTGAAGCTTTCTTT
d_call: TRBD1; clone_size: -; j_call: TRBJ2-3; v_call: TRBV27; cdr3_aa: CASSQGQGFSTDTQYF; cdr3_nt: TGTGCCAGCAGTCAAGGACAGGGGTTCTCTACAGATACGCAGTATTTT
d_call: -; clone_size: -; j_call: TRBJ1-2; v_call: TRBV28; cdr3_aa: CASTPPPGIYGYTF; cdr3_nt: TGTGCCAGCACCCCTCCCCCAGGGATCTATGGCTACACCTTC
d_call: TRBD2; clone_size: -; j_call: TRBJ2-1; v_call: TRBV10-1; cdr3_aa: CASSDRLAGDNEQFF; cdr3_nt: TGCGCCAGCAGTGACCGGCTAGCGGGGGATAATGAGCAGTTCTTC
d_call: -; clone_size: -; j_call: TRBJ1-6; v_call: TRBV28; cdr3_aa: CASSLGDINSPLHF; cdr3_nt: TGTGCCAGCAGTTTGGGGGACATAAATTCACCCCTCCACTTT
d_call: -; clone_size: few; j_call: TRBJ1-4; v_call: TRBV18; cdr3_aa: CASSFGAPRSEKLFF; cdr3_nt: TGTGCCAGCTCTTTCGGAGCCCCGCGGAGTGAAAAACTGTTTTTT
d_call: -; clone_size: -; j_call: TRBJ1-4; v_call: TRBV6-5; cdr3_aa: CASSVRGSFNEKLFF; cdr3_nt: TGTGCCAGCAGCGTAAGAGGGAGCTTTAATGAAAAACTGTTTTTT
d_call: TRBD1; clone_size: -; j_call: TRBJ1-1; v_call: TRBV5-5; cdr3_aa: CASSQQGARNTEAFF; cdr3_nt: TGTGCCAGCAGCCAGCAGGGGGCAAGGAACACTGAAGCTTTCTTT
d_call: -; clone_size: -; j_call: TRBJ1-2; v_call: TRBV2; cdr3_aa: CASRDRSYGYTF; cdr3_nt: TGTGCCAGCAGAGACAGGTCGTATGGCTACACCTTC
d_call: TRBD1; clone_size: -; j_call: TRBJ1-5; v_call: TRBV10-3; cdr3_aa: CATGQENQPQHF; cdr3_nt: TGTGCCACCGGACAGGAGAATCAGCCCCAGCATTTT
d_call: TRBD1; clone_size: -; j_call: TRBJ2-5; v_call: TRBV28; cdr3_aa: CASNTGTGGRETQYF; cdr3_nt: TGTGCCAGCAACACCGGGACAGGGGGAAGAGAGACCCAGTACTTC
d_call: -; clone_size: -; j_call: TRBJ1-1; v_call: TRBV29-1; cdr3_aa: CSARTAMNTEAFF; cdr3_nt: TGCAGCGCTCGGACAGCTATGAACACTGAAGCTTTCTTT
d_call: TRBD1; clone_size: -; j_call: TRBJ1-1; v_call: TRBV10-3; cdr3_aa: CAISATKQGAFF; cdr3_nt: TGTGCCATCAGTGCGACCAAACAGGGGGCTTTCTTT
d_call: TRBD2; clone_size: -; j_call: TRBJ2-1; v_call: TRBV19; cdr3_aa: CASKQREADEQFF; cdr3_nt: TGTGCCAGTAAACAGCGGGAGGCCGACGAGCAGTTCTTC
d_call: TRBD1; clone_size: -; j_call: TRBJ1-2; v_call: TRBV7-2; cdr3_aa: CASSSHTGEGYGYTF; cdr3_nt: TGTGCCAGCAGCTCCCATACAGGGGAAGGCTATGGCTACACCTTC
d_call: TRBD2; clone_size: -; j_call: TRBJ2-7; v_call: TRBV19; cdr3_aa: CASSPGLAGGPVKYF; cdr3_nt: TGTGCCAGTAGTCCGGGACTAGCGGGAGGGCCGGTAAAGTACTTC
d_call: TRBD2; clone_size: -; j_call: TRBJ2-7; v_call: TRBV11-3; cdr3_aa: CASSSSPSGRKGEQYF; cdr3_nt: TGTGCCAGCAGCTCATCCCCTAGCGGGAGAAAGGGCGAGCAGTACTTC
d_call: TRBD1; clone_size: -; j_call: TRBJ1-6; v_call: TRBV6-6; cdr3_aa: CAAGEAGGPLHF; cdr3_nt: TGTGCCGCCGGGGAGGCAGGGGGGCCCCTCCACTTT
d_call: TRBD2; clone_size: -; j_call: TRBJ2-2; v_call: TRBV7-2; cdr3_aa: CASSWTSGRTGELFF; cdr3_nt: TGTGCCAGCAGCTGGACTAGCGGGAGGACCGGGGAGCTGTTTTTT
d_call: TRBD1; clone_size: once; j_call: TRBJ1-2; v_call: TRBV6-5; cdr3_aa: CASSLGQGFRYGYTF; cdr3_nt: TGTGCCAGCAGTCTGGGACAGGGCTTTAGGTATGGCTACACCTTC
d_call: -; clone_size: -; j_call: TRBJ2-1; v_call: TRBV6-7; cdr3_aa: CASRDSRHNEQFF; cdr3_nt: TGTGCCAGCAGGGACAGCCGCCACAATGAGCAGTTCTTC
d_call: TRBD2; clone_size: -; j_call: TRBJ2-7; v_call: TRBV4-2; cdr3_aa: CASSQELGQLSGGHYEQYF; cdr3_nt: TGTGCCAGCAGCCAAGAATTGGGACAACTTAGCGGGGGACACTACGAGCAGTACTTC
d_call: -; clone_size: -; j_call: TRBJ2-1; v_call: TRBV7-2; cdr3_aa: CASSPSDLTYNEQFF; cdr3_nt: TGTGCCAGCAGCCCTAGCGACCTCACCTACAATGAGCAGTTCTTC
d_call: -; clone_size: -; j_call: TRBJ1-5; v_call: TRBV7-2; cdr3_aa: CASSLRQANNQPQHF; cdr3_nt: TGTGCCAGCAGCTTAAGACAGGCTAACAATCAGCCCCAGCATTTT
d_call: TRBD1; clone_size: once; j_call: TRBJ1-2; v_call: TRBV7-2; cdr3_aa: CASSFRQGSTGYTF; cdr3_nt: TGTGCCAGCAGCTTCCGACAGGGCTCCACGGGCTACACCTTC
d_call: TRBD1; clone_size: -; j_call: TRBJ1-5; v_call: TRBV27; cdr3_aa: CASSLFGTGGVQPQHF; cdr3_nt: TGTGCCAGCAGTTTATTCGGGACAGGGGGTGTTCAGCCCCAGCATTTT
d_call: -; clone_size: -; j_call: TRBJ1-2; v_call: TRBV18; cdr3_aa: CATSGGFNYGYTF; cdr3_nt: TGTGCCACCAGCGGGGGTTTTAACTATGGCTACACCTTC
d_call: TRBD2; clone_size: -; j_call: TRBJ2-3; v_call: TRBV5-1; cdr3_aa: CASSWEGSAGTQYF; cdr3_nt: TGCGCCAGCAGCTGGGAGGGTAGCGCCGGTACGCAGTATTTT
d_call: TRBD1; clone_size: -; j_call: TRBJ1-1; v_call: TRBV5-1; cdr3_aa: CASSSRTGGTEAFF; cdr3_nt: TGCGCCAGCAGCTCCCGGACAGGGGGCACTGAAGCTTTCTTT
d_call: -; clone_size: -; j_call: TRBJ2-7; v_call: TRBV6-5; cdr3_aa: CASRRANTYEQYF; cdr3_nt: TGTGCCAGCAGGCGGGCTAACACCTACGAGCAGTACTTC
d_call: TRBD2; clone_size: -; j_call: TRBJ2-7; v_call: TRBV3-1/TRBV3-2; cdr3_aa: CASSRDYYEQYF; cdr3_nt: TGTGCCAGCAGCCGGGACTACTACGAGCAGTACTTC
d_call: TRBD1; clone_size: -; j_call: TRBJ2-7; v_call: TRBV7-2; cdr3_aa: CASSTPKGDRGKCWQYF; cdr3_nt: TGTGCCAGCAGCACTCCAAAGGGGGACAGGGGTAAGTGTTGGCAGTACTTC
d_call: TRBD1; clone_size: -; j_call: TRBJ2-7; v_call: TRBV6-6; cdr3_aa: CASSPTGTGSFYEQYF; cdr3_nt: TGTGCCAGCAGCCCGACCGGGACAGGGAGCTTCTACGAGCAGTACTTC
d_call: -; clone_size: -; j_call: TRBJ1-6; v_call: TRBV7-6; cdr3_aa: CASSLGQSNSPLHF; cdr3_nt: TGTGCCAGCAGCTTAGGACAGAGTAATTCACCCCTCCACTTT
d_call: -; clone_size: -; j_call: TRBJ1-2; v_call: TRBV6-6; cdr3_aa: CASSQDSYGYTF; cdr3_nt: TGTGCCAGCAGCCAAGACAGCTATGGCTACACCTTC
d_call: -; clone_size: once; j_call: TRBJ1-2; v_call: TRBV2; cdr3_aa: CASGQYNYGYTF; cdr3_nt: TGTGCCAGCGGGCAGTACAACTATGGCTACACCTTC
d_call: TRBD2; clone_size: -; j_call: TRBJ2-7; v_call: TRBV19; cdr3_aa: CASSIGRSGRLSYEQYF; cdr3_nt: TGTGCCAGTAGTATAGGACGTAGCGGGAGGCTCTCCTACGAGCAGTACTTC
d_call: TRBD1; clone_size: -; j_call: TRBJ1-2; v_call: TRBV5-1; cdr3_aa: CASSSEGQEGYTF; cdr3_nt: TGCGCCAGCAGCTCCGAAGGACAGGAGGGCTACACCTTC
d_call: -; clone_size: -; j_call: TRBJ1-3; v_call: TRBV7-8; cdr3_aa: CASSLGVTGNTIYF; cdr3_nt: TGTGCCAGCAGCTTAGGTGTAACTGGAAACACCATATATTTT